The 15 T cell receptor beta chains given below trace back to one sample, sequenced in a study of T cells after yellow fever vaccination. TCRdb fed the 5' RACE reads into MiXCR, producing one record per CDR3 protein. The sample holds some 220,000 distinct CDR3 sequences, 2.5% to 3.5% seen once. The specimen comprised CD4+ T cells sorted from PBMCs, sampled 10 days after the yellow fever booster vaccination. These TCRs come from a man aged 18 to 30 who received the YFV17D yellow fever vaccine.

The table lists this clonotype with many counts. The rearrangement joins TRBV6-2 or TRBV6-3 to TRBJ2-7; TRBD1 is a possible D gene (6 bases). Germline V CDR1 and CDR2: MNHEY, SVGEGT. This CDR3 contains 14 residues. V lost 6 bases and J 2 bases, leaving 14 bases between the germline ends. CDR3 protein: CASSPLQGTYEQYV. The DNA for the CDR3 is TGTGCCAGCAGCCCCCTACAGGGAACCTACGAGCAGTACGTC.

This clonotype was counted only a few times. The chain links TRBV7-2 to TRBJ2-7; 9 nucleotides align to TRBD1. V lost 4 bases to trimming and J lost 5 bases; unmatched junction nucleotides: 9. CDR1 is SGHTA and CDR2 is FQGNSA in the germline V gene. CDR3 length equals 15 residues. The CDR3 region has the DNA TGTGCCAGCAGCTCCGGACAGGGGAGCATGGACGAGCAGTACTTC. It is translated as CASSSGQGSMDEQYF.

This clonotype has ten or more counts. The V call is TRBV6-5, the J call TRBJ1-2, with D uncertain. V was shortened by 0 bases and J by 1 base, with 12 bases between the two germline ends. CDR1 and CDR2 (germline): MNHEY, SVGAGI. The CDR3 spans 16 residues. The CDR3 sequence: CASSYSAANNNYGYTF. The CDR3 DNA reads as TGTGCCAGCAGTTACTCTGCAGCGAACAATAACTATGGCTACACCTTC.

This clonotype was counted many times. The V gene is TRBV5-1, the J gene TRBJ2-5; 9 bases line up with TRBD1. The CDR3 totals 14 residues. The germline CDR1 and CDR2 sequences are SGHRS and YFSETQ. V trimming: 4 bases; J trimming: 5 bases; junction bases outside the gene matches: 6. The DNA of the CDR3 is TGCGCCAGCAGCATACAGGGGGCTGGGGAGACCCAGTACTTC. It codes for CASSIQGAGETQYF.

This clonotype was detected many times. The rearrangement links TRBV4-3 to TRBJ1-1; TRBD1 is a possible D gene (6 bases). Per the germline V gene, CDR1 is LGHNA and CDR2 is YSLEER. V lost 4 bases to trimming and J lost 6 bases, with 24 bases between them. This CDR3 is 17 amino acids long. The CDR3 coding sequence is TGCGCCAGCAGCCGGGGCGAAATGGCAGGGGCGGCCCCTGAAGCTTTCTTT. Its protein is CASSRGEMAGAAPEAFF.

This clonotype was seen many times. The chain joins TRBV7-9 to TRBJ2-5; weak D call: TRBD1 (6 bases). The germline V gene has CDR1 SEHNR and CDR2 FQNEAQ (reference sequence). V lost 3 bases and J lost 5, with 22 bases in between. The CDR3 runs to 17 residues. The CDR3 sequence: CASSFPRQDPLRETQYF. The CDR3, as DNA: TGTGCCAGCAGCTTTCCGAGACAGGACCCCCTCAGGGAGACCCAGTACTTC.

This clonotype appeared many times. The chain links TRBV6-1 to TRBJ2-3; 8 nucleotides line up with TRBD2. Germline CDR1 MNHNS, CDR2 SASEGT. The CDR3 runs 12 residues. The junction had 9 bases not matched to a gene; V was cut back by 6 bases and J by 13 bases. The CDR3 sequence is CASRDGGVEEYF. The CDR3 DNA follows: TGTGCCAGCAGAGACGGGGGGGTGGAAGAGTATTTT.

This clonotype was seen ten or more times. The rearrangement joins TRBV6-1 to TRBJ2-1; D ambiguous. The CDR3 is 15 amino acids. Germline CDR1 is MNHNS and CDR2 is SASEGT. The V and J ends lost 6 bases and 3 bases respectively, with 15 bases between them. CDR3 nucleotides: TGTGCCAGCAGATCGCCTCCGAGCCACTACAATGAGCAGTTCTTC. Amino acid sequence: CASRSPPSHYNEQFF.

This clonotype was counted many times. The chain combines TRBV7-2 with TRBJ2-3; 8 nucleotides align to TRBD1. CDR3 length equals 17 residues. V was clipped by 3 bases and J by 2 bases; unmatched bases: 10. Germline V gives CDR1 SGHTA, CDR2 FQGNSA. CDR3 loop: CASSFYPGDRPTDTQYF. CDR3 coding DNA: TGTGCCAGCAGCTTCTACCCCGGGGACAGGCCCACAGATACGCAGTATTTT.

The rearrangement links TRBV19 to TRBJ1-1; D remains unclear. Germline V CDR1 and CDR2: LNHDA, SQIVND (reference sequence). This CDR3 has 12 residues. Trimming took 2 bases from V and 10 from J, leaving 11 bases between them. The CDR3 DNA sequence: TGTGCCAGTAGTATATATCCGGAGGGAGCTTTCTTT. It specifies CASSIYPEGAFF.

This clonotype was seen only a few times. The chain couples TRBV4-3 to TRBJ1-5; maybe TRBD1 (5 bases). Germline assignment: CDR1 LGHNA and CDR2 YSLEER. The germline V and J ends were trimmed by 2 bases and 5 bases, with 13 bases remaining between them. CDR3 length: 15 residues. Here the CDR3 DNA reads TGCGCCAGCAGCCAATCCAGACAGCCTTATCAGCCCCAGCATTTT. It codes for CASSQSRQPYQPQHF.

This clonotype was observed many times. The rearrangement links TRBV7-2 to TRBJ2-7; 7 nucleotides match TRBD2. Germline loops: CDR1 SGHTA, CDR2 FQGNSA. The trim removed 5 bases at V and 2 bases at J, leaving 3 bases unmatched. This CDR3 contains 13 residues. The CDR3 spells CASSTSATYEQYV. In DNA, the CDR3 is TGTGCCAGCAGCACTAGCGCCACCTACGAGCAGTACGTC.

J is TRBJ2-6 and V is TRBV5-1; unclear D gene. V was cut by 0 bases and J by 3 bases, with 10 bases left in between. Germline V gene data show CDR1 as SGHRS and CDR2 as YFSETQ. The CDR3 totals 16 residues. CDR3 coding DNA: TGCGCCAGCAGCTTGGCTGCAGACTTTGGGGCCAACGTCCTGACTTTC. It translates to CASSLAADFGANVLTF.

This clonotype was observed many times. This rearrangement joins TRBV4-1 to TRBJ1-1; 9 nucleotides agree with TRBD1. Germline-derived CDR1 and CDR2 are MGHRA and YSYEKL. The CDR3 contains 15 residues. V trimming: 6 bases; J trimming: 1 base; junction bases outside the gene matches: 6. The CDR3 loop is CASRATGGRNTEAFF. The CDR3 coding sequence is TGCGCCAGCAGGGCAACAGGGGGCCGGAACACTGAAGCTTTCTTT.

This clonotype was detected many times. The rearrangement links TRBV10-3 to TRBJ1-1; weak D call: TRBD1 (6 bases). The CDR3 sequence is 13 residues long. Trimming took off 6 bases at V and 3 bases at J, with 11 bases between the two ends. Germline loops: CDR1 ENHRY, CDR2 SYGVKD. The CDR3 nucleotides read TGTGCCATCAGAAGGGGGTTTGACACTGAAGCTTTCTTT. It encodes CAIRRGFDTEAFF.